One sample yielded the 24 T cell receptor beta chains listed below, sequenced in a study of monozygotic twins with cystic fibrosis. TCRdb keeps only in-frame clones here, not all; method: immunoSEQ multiplex PCR. The sample contains about 14,000 clones, over 85% of which appear only once. Sequencing was done on a sample of blood. These receptor sequences come from a girl aged 2-10 years with cystic fibrosis.

V gene TRBV7-2 combines with J gene TRBJ2-6; the D is unclear. This CDR3 is built from 16 residues. Per germline, CDR1 SGHTA and CDR2 FQGNSA. Trimming removed 2 bases at V and 2 bases at J, with 10 bases between. CDR3 protein: CASSLYPHPGANVLTF. CDR3 nucleotide sequence: TGTGCCAGCAGCTTATACCCTCATCCTGGGGCCAACGTCCTGACTTTC. Using reference TRBV7-2 and TRBJ2-6 for the parts outside the CDR3, the full variable domain is GAGVSQSPSNKVTEKGKDVELRCDPISGHTALYWYRQSLGQGLEFLIYFQGNSAPDKSGLPSDRFSAERTGGSVSTLTIQRTQQEDSAVYLCASSLYPHPGANVLTFGAGSRLTVL.

The rearrangement joins TRBV7-9 to TRBJ2-3, with 10 bases identical to TRBD2. CDR3 size: 16 residues. V lost 6 bases, J lost 2 bases, and 8 bases stayed unmatched. CDR1 is SEHNR, CDR2 FQNEAQ, per germline (reference sequence). The CDR3, as DNA: TGTGCCAGCAGTTACCGACTAGCGGGCTTCACAGATACGCAGTATTTT. Residues: CASSYRLAGFTDTQYF.

The chain combines TRBV4-1 with TRBJ2-1; a possible D gene is TRBD2 (6 bases). Looked up from germline, CDR1 is MGHRA and CDR2 is YSYEKL. Trimming took off 4 bases at V and 2 bases at J, with 12 bases between the two ends. The CDR3 covers 15 residues. CDR3 nucleotides: TGCGCCAGCAGCCCGTGGACTAAGCCCTACAATGAGCAGTTCTTC. It specifies CASSPWTKPYNEQFF.

V is TRBV6-5 and J is TRBJ2-2, with no clear D. Trimming removed 2 bases from V and 1 base from J, with 11 bases in between. This CDR3 contains 16 residues. Germline CDR1 and CDR2: MNHEY and SVGAGI. In DNA, the CDR3 is TGTGCCAGCAGTTACCCCCGGGCCTTGAACACCGGGGAGCTGTTTTTT. Translation gives CASSYPRALNTGELFF.

J is TRBJ1-5 and V is TRBV2; 10 positions match TRBD1. CDR3 length equals 15 residues. The V segment lost 5 bases and the J segment 7 bases; nucleotides outside the gene matches: 8. Germline V gene lookup returns CDR1 SNHLY and CDR2 FYNNEI. DNA for the CDR3: TGTGCCAGCAGTCGGGACAGGGGTTTGGGGCAGCCCCAGCATTTT. This codes for CASSRDRGLGQPQHF.

This chain uses TRBV19 with TRBJ1-2, with 9 bases that match TRBD1. The junction had 8 bases not matched to a gene; V was cut back by 0 bases and J by 3 bases. The CDR3 has 17 amino acids. Germline loops: CDR1 LNHDA, CDR2 SQIVND (reference sequence). This chain's CDR3 is CASSIDSGTGKYYGYTF. The DNA of the CDR3 is TGTGCCAGTAGTATAGATTCCGGGACAGGGAAGTACTATGGCTACACCTTC.

The CDR3 DNA reads TGCAGTGCCTCACTAAACGAGCAGTACTTC. This gives the protein CSASLNEQYF. The chain has TRBV20-1 and TRBJ2-7; D unclear. The V and J ends lost 6 bases and 5 bases respectively, with 8 bases between them. Germline V lookup: CDR1 DFQATT, CDR2 SNEGSKA (reference sequence). The CDR3 is 10 amino acids.

This clone showed up just once. V is TRBV6-5 and J is TRBJ2-7; 7 nucleotides agree with TRBD2. The CDR3 runs 15 residues. Germline-derived CDR1 and CDR2 are MNHEY and SVGAGI. J was trimmed by 7 bases and V by 0 bases; bases with no gene match: 9. CDR3 DNA sequence: TGTGCCAGCAGTTACTCAGCGGGGCCGGGCGGGGAGCAGTACTTC. This translates into CASSYSAGPGGEQYF.

The chain has TRBV29-1 and TRBJ2-1; no firm D call. V dropped 7 bases and J dropped 6 bases, with 13 bases sitting between them. The CDR3 extends over 12 amino acids. The germline V gene has CDR1 SQVTM and CDR2 ANQGSEA. For the CDR3, the DNA is TGCAGCGCGACCTCTGGCGGCAATGAGCAGTTCTTC. Amino acid sequence: CSATSGGNEQFF.

The chain couples TRBV5-6 to TRBJ2-1; 11 nucleotides agree with TRBD2. V lost 4 bases, J lost 2 bases, and 5 bases stayed unmatched. Germline values: CDR1 SGHDT, CDR2 YYEEEE. This CDR3 spans 16 amino acids. CDR3 region: CASSRTSGSTYNEQFF. In DNA form, the CDR3 reads TGTGCCAGCAGCCGAACTAGCGGGAGCACCTACAATGAGCAGTTCTTC.

The chain is built from TRBV6-6 and TRBJ1-4, with 11 nucleotides matching TRBD1. Germline CDR1 is MNHNY and CDR2 is SVGAGI (reference sequence). The CDR3 spans 14 residues. With 6 bases clipped from V and 7 bases from J, the junction kept 4 bases outside the gene matches. This chain's CDR3 is CASRDRGLGEKLFF. The CDR3 DNA sequence: TGTGCCAGCAGGGACAGGGGGCTTGGTGAAAAACTGTTTTTT.

V usage is TRBV27 and J usage is TRBJ2-3; possibly TRBD1 for D (6 bases). V lost 6 bases to trimming and J lost 1 base, with 11 bases between them. Germline V gene data show CDR1 as MNHEY and CDR2 as SMNVEV (reference sequence). This CDR3 spans 14 amino acids. CDR3: CASRPRGRTDTQYF. The CDR3 DNA follows: TGTGCCAGCAGACCCAGGGGCCGCACAGATACGCAGTATTTT.

By sample fraction, this clone is medium-sized. This chain uses TRBV6-6 with TRBJ2-2, with unresolved D. The V end lost 8 bases, the J end lost 5 bases, and 6 bases lay between the germline ends. The germline V gene has CDR1 MNHNY and CDR2 SVGAGI (reference sequence). The CDR3 spans 11 residues. This chain's CDR3 is CASWVTGELFF. In nucleotides, the CDR3 is TGTGCCAGCTGGGTTACCGGGGAGCTGTTTTTT.

V gene TRBV5-1 combines with J gene TRBJ1-1; maybe TRBD1 (5 bases). V was pared by 4 bases and J by 1 base, with 11 bases between. Germline CDR1 is SGHRS and CDR2 is YFSETQ. The CDR3 spans 14 residues. The CDR3 nucleotides are TGCGCCAGCAGCCCCGGGACGGGGAACACTGAAGCTTTCTTT. It encodes CASSPGTGNTEAFF.

The chain recombines TRBV15 with TRBJ1-3, with 7 bases that match TRBD1. This CDR3 has 14 amino acids. The germline V gene has CDR1 LNHNV and CDR2 YYDKDF (reference sequence). V lost 6 bases, J lost 0 bases, and 2 bases stayed unmatched. The CDR3 sequence: CATRAGGSGNTIYF. CDR3 in DNA: TGTGCCACCAGGGCAGGGGGCTCTGGAAACACCATATATTTT.

This chain uses TRBV2 with TRBJ2-7; 8 bases align to TRBD1. V lost 8 bases to trimming and J lost 4 bases; unmatched junction nucleotides: 4. This CDR3 is 12 amino acids long. Germline CDR1 is SNHLY and CDR2 is FYNNEI. The CDR3 bases are TGTGCCAGCGGCGGACAGGGTTACGAGCAGTACTTC. Its translation is CASGGQGYEQYF.

The gene calls are TRBV15 and TRBJ2-3; TRBD2 aligns across 9 bases. The CDR3 loop spans 14 amino acids. Germline CDR1 reads LNHNV; CDR2 reads YYDKDF (reference sequence). The junction had 5 bases not matched to a gene; V was cut back by 8 bases and J by 2 bases. CDR3 nucleotide sequence: TGTGCCACCTTTCTAGCGGGATCCACAGATACGCAGTATTTT. It encodes CATFLAGSTDTQYF.

In this sample, this clone turned up once. The rearrangement joins TRBV10-3 to TRBJ1-1, with 7 bases identical to TRBD1. The CDR3 covers 16 residues. Germline trimming cut 0 bases from V and 0 bases from J; bases unmatched to any gene: 4. The germline V gene has CDR1 ENHRY and CDR2 SYGVKD. The CDR3 loop reads CAISESRQGMNTEAFF. For the CDR3, the DNA is TGTGCCATCAGTGAGTCGAGACAGGGAATGAACACTGAAGCTTTCTTT.

V gene TRBV5-1 combines with J gene TRBJ2-7; D uncertain. Trimming pared 3 bases from V and 0 bases from J, leaving 4 bases between. The CDR3 runs to 12 residues. Germline CDR1 SGHRS, CDR2 YFSETQ. The CDR3 nucleotides are TGCGCCAGCAGCTCACACTCCTACGAGCAGTACTTC. Translation: CASSSHSYEQYF.

This rearrangement joins TRBV19 to TRBJ2-1; 7 bases match TRBD2. The CDR3 is 13 residues long. The V gene's germline CDR1 is LNHDA and CDR2 SQIVND (reference sequence). Germline trimming cut 6 bases from V and 10 bases from J; bases unmatched to any gene: 9. The CDR3 loop is CASSHNTGGEQFF. The DNA for the CDR3 is TGTGCCAGTAGCCATAACACGGGAGGCGAGCAGTTCTTC. Full variable domain (remainder filled in from reference TRBV19 and TRBJ2-1): DGGITQSPKYLFRKEGQNVTLSCEQNLNHDAMYWYRQDPGQGLRLIYYSQIVNDFQKGDIAEGYSVSREKKESFPLTVTSAQKNPTAFYLCASSHNTGGEQFFGPGTRLTVL.

This clone occurred once. The chain employs TRBV9 and TRBJ1-1; 9 bases are a match to TRBD1. The ends lost 2 bases at V and 3 bases at J; junction bases unmatched: 5. Germline V gene lookup returns CDR1 SGDLS and CDR2 YYNGEE. The CDR3 totals 15 residues. Here the CDR3 reads CASSVGTGRDTEAFF. CDR3 DNA sequence: TGTGCCAGCAGCGTCGGGACAGGGCGGGACACTGAAGCTTTCTTT.

This chain links TRBV7-9 with TRBJ2-1; D unclear. The germline V and J ends were trimmed by 7 bases and 7 bases, with 5 bases remaining between them. Per the germline V gene, CDR1 is SEHNR and CDR2 is FQNEAQ (reference sequence). This CDR3 contains 10 residues. The CDR3, as DNA: TGTGCCAGCACGATTAATGAGCAGTTCTTC. Translated: CASTINEQFF.

The chain links TRBV10-3 to TRBJ1-1; D perhaps matches TRBD1 (6 bases). V was pared by 9 bases and J by 1 base, with 12 bases between. The CDR3 contains 13 residues. Germline loops: CDR1 ENHRY, CDR2 SYGVKD. CDR3 nucleotides: TGTGCCATAAACAGGGACGGGAACACTGAAGCTTTCTTT. Amino acids: CAINRDGNTEAFF.

V usage is TRBV27 and J usage is TRBJ2-7; a possible D gene is TRBD1 (5 bases). Trimming removed 3 bases from V and 5 bases from J, with 17 bases in between. The CDR3 totals 15 residues. Germline CDR1 and CDR2: MNHEY and SMNVEV (reference sequence). Here the CDR3 reads CASSFHRSPPDEQYF. Here the CDR3 DNA reads TGTGCCAGCAGTTTTCACAGGTCCCCTCCGGACGAGCAGTACTTC.